The rows below give T cell receptor beta chains drawn from one sample of a study of T cell changes during pregnancy in multiple sclerosis. Sequencing was performed with immunoSEQ multiplex PCR; in TCRdb, only in-frame clones are kept and a portion is missing. The table includes fewer than 80,000 clones, around 90% detected once. This specimen consisted of peripheral blood, obtained in the first trimester of pregnancy. The receptors stem from a female donor in good health, enrolled as a control in a pregnancy study. Each CDR3 is given with its conserved first and last residue. The order of the fields is V gene, D gene, J gene, clone size, CDR3 protein, CDR3 DNA. A D gene is named only where the DNA matches it firmly. Some rows mark clone size as missing; the rest say once, few, many or name a class of expanded clone.

v_call: TRBV5-6; d_call: -; j_call: TRBJ2-7; clone_size: -; cdr3_aa: CASSIYRESYEQYF; cdr3_nt: TGTGCCAGCAGCATTTACAGGGAGTCCTACGAGCAGTACTTC
v_call: TRBV6-6; d_call: TRBD2; j_call: TRBJ2-7; clone_size: -; cdr3_aa: CASSDRRLAVYEQYF; cdr3_nt: TGTGCCAGCAGTGATCGCCGACTAGCGGTCTACGAGCAGTACTTC
v_call: TRBV11-2; d_call: -; j_call: TRBJ2-5; clone_size: few; cdr3_aa: CASSPPGVETQYF; cdr3_nt: TGTGCCAGCAGTCCACCGGGGGTGGAGACCCAGTACTTC
v_call: TRBV11-2; d_call: -; j_call: TRBJ1-2; clone_size: -; cdr3_aa: CASSQRGEVLGYGYTF; cdr3_nt: TGTGCCAGCAGCCAACGCGGGGAGGTCCTTGGGTATGGCTACACCTTC
v_call: TRBV9; d_call: TRBD2; j_call: TRBJ2-2; clone_size: many; cdr3_aa: CASSVDERGGFDGELFF; cdr3_nt: TGTGCCAGCAGCGTAGATGAGCGGGGGGGGTTCGACGGGGAGCTGTTTTTT
v_call: TRBV27; d_call: -; j_call: TRBJ2-4; clone_size: once; cdr3_aa: CASSIRDTENIQYF; cdr3_nt: TGTGCCAGCAGTATCCGGGACACGGAAAACATTCAGTACTTC
v_call: TRBV11-2; d_call: -; j_call: TRBJ1-1; clone_size: -; cdr3_aa: CASSLTGPNTEAFF; cdr3_nt: TGTGCCAGCAGCTTAACAGGGCCTAACACTGAAGCTTTCTTT
v_call: TRBV7-8; d_call: -; j_call: TRBJ1-2; clone_size: -; cdr3_aa: CASSLTRQTNYGYTF; cdr3_nt: TGTGCCAGCAGCTTGACAAGACAGACTAACTATGGCTACACCTTC
v_call: TRBV7-2; d_call: -; j_call: TRBJ2-2; clone_size: -; cdr3_aa: CASSSYLNSNTGELFF; cdr3_nt: TGTGCCAGCAGCTCCTACCTAAATTCGAACACCGGGGAGCTGTTTTTT
v_call: TRBV18; d_call: TRBD2; j_call: TRBJ2-1; clone_size: -; cdr3_aa: CASSPSSGYNEQFF; cdr3_nt: TGTGCCAGCTCCCCCTCTAGCGGCTACAATGAGCAGTTCTTC
v_call: TRBV29-1; d_call: TRBD1; j_call: TRBJ2-3; clone_size: -; cdr3_aa: CSAEEGQGSDTQYF; cdr3_nt: TGCAGCGCGGAGGAGGGACAGGGATCAGATACGCAGTATTTT
v_call: TRBV7-9; d_call: -; j_call: TRBJ1-2; clone_size: -; cdr3_aa: CASSLFAGAYGYTF; cdr3_nt: TGTGCCAGCAGCTTATTCGCAGGGGCCTATGGCTACACCTTC
v_call: TRBV10-3; d_call: -; j_call: TRBJ1-1; clone_size: -; cdr3_aa: CAIRDSGTNTEAFF; cdr3_nt: TGTGCCATCAGGGACTCAGGCACGAACACTGAAGCTTTCTTT
v_call: TRBV28; d_call: -; j_call: TRBJ1-1; clone_size: -; cdr3_aa: CASSLLAGLGTEAFF; cdr3_nt: TGTGCCAGCAGTTTACTAGCAGGATTGGGCACTGAAGCTTTCTTT
v_call: TRBV6-1; d_call: -; j_call: TRBJ1-1; clone_size: -; cdr3_aa: CASSEGVFRLEAFF; cdr3_nt: TGTGCCAGCAGTGAAGGAGTCTTCCGACTTGAAGCTTTCTTT
v_call: TRBV4-1; d_call: -; j_call: TRBJ1-1; clone_size: -; cdr3_aa: CASSQSRVVTEAFF; cdr3_nt: TGCGCCAGCAGCCAGTCCAGGGTGGTCACTGAAGCTTTCTTT
v_call: TRBV28; d_call: TRBD2; j_call: TRBJ2-2; clone_size: -; cdr3_aa: CASSPSLAGLIGELFF; cdr3_nt: TGTGCCAGCAGTCCCTCGCTAGCGGGATTGATCGGGGAGCTGTTTTTT
v_call: TRBV9; d_call: -; j_call: TRBJ1-4; clone_size: -; cdr3_aa: CASSVGTRVHEKLFF; cdr3_nt: TGTGCCAGCAGCGTAGGTACTCGTGTACATGAAAAACTGTTTTTT
v_call: TRBV29-1; d_call: TRBD1; j_call: TRBJ1-4; clone_size: many; cdr3_aa: CSVTDRGNEKLFF; cdr3_nt: TGCAGCGTTACGGACAGGGGCAATGAAAAACTGTTTTTT
v_call: TRBV10-3; d_call: -; j_call: TRBJ1-2; clone_size: once; cdr3_aa: CAISGGYGYTF; cdr3_nt: TGTGCCATCAGCGGAGGCTATGGCTACACCTTC
v_call: TRBV9; d_call: TRBD1; j_call: TRBJ2-7; clone_size: -; cdr3_aa: CASSEGTDPEQYF; cdr3_nt: TGTGCCAGCAGCGAGGGGACAGACCCCGAGCAGTACTTC
v_call: TRBV30; d_call: TRBD2; j_call: TRBJ2-1; clone_size: once; cdr3_aa: CAWSRDRGTSGRAYNEQFF; cdr3_nt: TGTGCCTGGAGCCGGGACAGGGGAACTAGCGGGAGGGCCTACAATGAGCAGTTCTTC
v_call: TRBV30; d_call: -; j_call: TRBJ2-5; clone_size: -; cdr3_aa: CAWSIDPGVETQYF; cdr3_nt: TGTGCCTGGAGTATCGACCCCGGGGTAGAGACCCAGTACTTC
v_call: TRBV18; d_call: TRBD2; j_call: TRBJ2-7; clone_size: -; cdr3_aa: CASSPSGLAGHYEQYF; cdr3_nt: TGTGCCAGCTCACCATCTGGGCTAGCGGGGCACTACGAGCAGTACTTC
v_call: TRBV29-1; d_call: -; j_call: TRBJ2-2; clone_size: -; cdr3_aa: CSVVEGAATGELFF; cdr3_nt: TGCAGCGTTGTGGAGGGAGCCGCTACCGGGGAGCTGTTTTTT
v_call: TRBV19; d_call: -; j_call: TRBJ1-3; clone_size: -; cdr3_aa: CASSALNRARQGNTIYF; cdr3_nt: TGTGCCAGTAGCGCCCTTAACAGGGCTCGGCAGGGAAACACCATATATTTT
v_call: TRBV9; d_call: TRBD2; j_call: TRBJ2-7; clone_size: -; cdr3_aa: CASSVGGSGGVEQYF; cdr3_nt: TGTGCCAGCAGCGTAGGGGGTAGCGGGGGGGTAGAGCAGTACTTC
v_call: TRBV21-1; d_call: -; j_call: TRBJ2-7; clone_size: -; cdr3_aa: CASSKWWGDLLEQYF; cdr3_nt: TGTGCCAGCAGCAAATGGTGGGGCGACCTCCTTGAGCAGTACTTC
v_call: TRBV27; d_call: -; j_call: TRBJ1-1; clone_size: -; cdr3_aa: CASSLGQTNTEAFF; cdr3_nt: TGTGCCAGCAGTTTAGGACAGACGAACACTGAAGCTTTCTTT
v_call: TRBV18; d_call: TRBD1; j_call: TRBJ2-7; clone_size: once; cdr3_aa: CASSRQGTEQYF; cdr3_nt: TGTGCCAGCTCCCGACAGGGGACCGAGCAGTACTTC
v_call: TRBV11-1; d_call: -; j_call: TRBJ2-1; clone_size: -; cdr3_aa: CASSSRQTLYNEQFF; cdr3_nt: TGTGCCAGCAGCTCGAGACAGACCTTATACAATGAGCAGTTCTTC
v_call: TRBV6-6; d_call: -; j_call: TRBJ2-4; clone_size: -; cdr3_aa: CASKTEVIQYF; cdr3_nt: TGTGCCAGCAAGACGGAGGTAATTCAGTACTTC
v_call: TRBV4-2; d_call: -; j_call: TRBJ2-3; clone_size: -; cdr3_aa: CASSQVYGDTQYF; cdr3_nt: TGTGCCAGCAGCCAAGTTTACGGAGATACGCAGTATTTT
v_call: TRBV9; d_call: TRBD2; j_call: TRBJ2-3; clone_size: -; cdr3_aa: CASSASGSTDTQYF; cdr3_nt: TGTGCCAGCAGCGCTAGCGGGAGCACAGATACGCAGTATTTT
v_call: TRBV10-2; d_call: TRBD2; j_call: TRBJ2-2; clone_size: once; cdr3_aa: CASSGTSRDTGELFF; cdr3_nt: TGCGCCAGCAGTGGGACTAGCAGGGACACCGGGGAGCTGTTTTTT
v_call: TRBV11-2; d_call: TRBD1; j_call: TRBJ2-7; clone_size: -; cdr3_aa: CASSLHRGDYEQYF; cdr3_nt: TGTGCCAGCAGCCTACACAGGGGGGACTACGAGCAGTACTTC
v_call: TRBV7-2; d_call: -; j_call: TRBJ1-6; clone_size: -; cdr3_aa: CASSYDRVLNSPLHF; cdr3_nt: TGTGCCAGCAGTTATGACCGGGTCCTTAATTCACCCCTCCACTTT
v_call: TRBV5-6; d_call: TRBD2; j_call: TRBJ2-5; clone_size: -; cdr3_aa: CASSSRTSGYQETQYF; cdr3_nt: TGTGCCAGCAGCTCACGGACTAGCGGGTACCAAGAGACCCAGTACTTC
v_call: TRBV5-1; d_call: TRBD1; j_call: TRBJ2-7; clone_size: -; cdr3_aa: CASTKGTGSYEQYF; cdr3_nt: TGCGCCAGCACTAAGGGGACAGGGTCCTACGAGCAGTACTTC
v_call: TRBV28; d_call: -; j_call: TRBJ1-5; clone_size: -; cdr3_aa: CANGGGNQPQHF; cdr3_nt: TGTGCCAACGGGGGGGGGAATCAGCCCCAGCATTTT
v_call: TRBV14; d_call: -; j_call: TRBJ2-1; clone_size: -; cdr3_aa: CASSRGHNEQFF; cdr3_nt: TGTGCCAGCAGCCGGGGCCACAATGAGCAGTTCTTC
v_call: TRBV7-2; d_call: TRBD2; j_call: TRBJ2-1; clone_size: -; cdr3_aa: CASRLGTSGRGEQFF; cdr3_nt: TGTGCCAGCAGACTAGGGACTAGCGGGAGAGGCGAGCAGTTCTTC